This T cell receptor beta chain came from a study of cytomegalovirus exposure and HLA in healthy donors. Overall study findings and caveats: Links to common viral pathogens appeared, in a later analysis, for several of the most significant clusters. Differences between HLA loci emerged in a later analysis of TCR association rates, with DRB1 most and HLA-C fewest. A likely sequencing artifact accounted for one observed cluster of highly shared sequence variants. Using the classifier, cytomegalovirus status was reportedly diagnosed with high specificity and sensitivity.

As concerns this clone: Antigen unknown.

CDR3 length: 14 amino acids. V was cut by 8 bases and J by 4 bases, with 17 bases left in between. The germline V gene has CDR1 MDHEN and CDR2 SYDVKM. Both 60 Vbeta primers and 13 Jbeta primers went into the PCR. Data came from immunoSEQ multiplex PCR; TCRdb stores just in-frame clones and leaves some out. In the table there are 110,000 to 150,000 clones, 9.4% of which are singletons. The receptor comes from a male donor in good health and CMV-seronegative. The specimen sequenced was PBMCs. The chain has TRBV28 and TRBJ1-1; D might be TRBD1 (5 bases). In DNA form, the CDR3 reads TGTGCCAGCCCCCCTAGTGGGCAGGGCACTGAAGCTTTCTTT. This translates into CASPPSGQGTEAFF.